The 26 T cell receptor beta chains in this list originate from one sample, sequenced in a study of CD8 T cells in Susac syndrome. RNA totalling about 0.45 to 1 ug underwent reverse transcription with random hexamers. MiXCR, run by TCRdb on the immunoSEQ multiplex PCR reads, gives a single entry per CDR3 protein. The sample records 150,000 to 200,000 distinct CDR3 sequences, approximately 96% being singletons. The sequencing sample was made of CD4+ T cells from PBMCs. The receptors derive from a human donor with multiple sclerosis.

DNA of the CDR3: TGTGCCAGCAGCCGCCGGGCCTCGAACACTGAAGCTTTCTTT. Its translation: CASSRRASNTEAFF. The chain has TRBV14 and TRBJ1-1; D is undetermined. From germline, CDR1 is SGHDN and CDR2 FVKESK. The CDR3 consists of 14 residues. Trimming cost V 4 bases and J 1 base, with 10 bases left between them.

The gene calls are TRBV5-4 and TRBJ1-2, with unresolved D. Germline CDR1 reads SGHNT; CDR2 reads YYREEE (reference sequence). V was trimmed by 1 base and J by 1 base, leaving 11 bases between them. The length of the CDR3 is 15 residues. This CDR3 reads CASSLRTWYNYGYTF. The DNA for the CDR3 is TGTGCCAGCAGCTTGCGTACTTGGTATAACTATGGCTACACCTTC.

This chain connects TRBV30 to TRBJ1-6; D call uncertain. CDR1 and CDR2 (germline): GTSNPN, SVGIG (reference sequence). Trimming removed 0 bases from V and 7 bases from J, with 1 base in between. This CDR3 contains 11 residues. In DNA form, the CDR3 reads TGTGCCTGGAGTGTCAATTCACCCCTCCACTTT. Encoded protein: CAWSVNSPLHF.

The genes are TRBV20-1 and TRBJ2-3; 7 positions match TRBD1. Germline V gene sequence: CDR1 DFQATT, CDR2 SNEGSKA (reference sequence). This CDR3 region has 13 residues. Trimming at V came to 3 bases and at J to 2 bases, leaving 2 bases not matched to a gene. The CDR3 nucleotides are TGCAGTGCTAGGAGGGGGCTCACAGATACGCAGTATTTT. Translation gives CSARRGLTDTQYF.

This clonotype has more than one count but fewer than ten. As DNA, the CDR3 is TGCGCCAGCAGCCCGGCCGGAGGGCGTACCTACGAGCAGTACTTC. Translated: CASSPAGGRTYEQYF. The rearrangement joins TRBV4-1 to TRBJ2-7; D might be TRBD2 (6 bases). The CDR3 runs to 15 residues. Looked up from germline, CDR1 is MGHRA and CDR2 is YSYEKL. Trimming took 4 bases from V and 2 from J, leaving 15 bases between them.

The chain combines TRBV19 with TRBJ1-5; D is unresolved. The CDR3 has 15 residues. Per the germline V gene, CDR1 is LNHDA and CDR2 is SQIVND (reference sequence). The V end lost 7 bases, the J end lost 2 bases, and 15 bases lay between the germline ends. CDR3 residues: CASTGSWAGNQPQHF. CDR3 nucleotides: TGTGCCAGTACCGGCTCTTGGGCAGGCAATCAGCCCCAGCATTTT.

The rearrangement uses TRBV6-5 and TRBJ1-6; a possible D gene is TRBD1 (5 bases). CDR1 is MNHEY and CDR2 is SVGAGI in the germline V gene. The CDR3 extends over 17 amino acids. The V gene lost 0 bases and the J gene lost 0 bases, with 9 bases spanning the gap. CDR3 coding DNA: TGTGCCAGCAGTTACTCTGGGGGGAACTCCTATAATTCACCCCTCCACTTT. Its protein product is CASSYSGGNSYNSPLHF.

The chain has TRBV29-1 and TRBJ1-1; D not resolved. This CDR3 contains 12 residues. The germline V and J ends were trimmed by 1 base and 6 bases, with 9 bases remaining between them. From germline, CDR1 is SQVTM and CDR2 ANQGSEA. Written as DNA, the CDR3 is TGCAGCGTTGAAGGGTTGGGAGCTGAAGCTTTCTTT. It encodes CSVEGLGAEAFF.

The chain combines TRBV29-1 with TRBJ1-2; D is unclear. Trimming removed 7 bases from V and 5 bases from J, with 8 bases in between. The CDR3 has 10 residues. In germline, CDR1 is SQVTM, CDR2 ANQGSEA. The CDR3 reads CSALGYGYTF. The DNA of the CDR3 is TGCAGCGCCTTAGGGTATGGCTACACCTTC.

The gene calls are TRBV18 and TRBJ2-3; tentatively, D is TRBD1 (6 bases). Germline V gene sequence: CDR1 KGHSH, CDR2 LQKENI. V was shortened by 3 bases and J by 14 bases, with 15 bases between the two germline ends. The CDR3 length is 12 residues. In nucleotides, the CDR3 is TGTGCCAGCTCACCCCGACAGGTTGGCCCGTATTTT. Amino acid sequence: CASSPRQVGPYF. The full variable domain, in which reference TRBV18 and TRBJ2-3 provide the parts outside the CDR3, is NAGVMQNPRHLVRRRGQEARLRCSPMKGHSHVYWYRQLPEEGLKFMVYLQKENIIDESGMPKERFSAEFPKEGPSILRIQQVVRGDSAAYFCASSPRQVGPYFGPGTRLTVL.

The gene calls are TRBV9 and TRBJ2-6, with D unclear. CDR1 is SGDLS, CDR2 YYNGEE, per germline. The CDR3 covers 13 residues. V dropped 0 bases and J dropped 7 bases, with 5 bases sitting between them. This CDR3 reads CASSVDNANVLTF. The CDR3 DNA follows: TGTGCCAGCAGCGTAGACAATGCCAACGTCCTGACTTTC.

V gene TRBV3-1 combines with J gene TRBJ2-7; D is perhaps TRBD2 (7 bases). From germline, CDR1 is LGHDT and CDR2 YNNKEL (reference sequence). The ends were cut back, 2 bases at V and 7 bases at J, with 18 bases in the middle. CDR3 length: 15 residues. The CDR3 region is CASSQYNREGREQYF. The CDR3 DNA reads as TGTGCCAGCAGCCAATACAACAGGGAGGGCCGAGAGCAGTACTTC.

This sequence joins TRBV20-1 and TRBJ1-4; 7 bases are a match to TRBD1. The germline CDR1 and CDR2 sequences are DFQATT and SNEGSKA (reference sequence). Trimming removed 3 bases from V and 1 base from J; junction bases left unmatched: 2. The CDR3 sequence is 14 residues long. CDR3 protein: CSASDRVTNEKLFF. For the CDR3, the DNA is TGCAGTGCTAGCGACAGGGTAACTAATGAAAAACTGTTTTTT.

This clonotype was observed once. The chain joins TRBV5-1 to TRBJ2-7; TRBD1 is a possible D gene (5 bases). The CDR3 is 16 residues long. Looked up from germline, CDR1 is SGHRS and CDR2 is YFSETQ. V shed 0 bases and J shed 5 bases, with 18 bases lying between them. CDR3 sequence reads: CASSLVPGIGYDEQYF. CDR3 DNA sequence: TGCGCCAGCAGCTTGGTCCCAGGGATTGGTTACGACGAGCAGTACTTC.

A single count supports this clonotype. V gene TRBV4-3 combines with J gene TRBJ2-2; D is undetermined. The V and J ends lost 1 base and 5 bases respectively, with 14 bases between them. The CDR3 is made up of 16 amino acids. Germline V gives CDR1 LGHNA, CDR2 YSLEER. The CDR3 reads CASSQGIPQLTGELFF. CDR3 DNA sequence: TGCGCCAGCAGCCAAGGAATTCCACAGCTAACCGGGGAGCTGTTTTTT.

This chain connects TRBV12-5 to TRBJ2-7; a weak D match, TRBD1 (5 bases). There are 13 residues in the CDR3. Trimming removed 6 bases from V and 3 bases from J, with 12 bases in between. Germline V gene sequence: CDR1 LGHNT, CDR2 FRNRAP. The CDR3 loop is CASGLGPHYEQYF. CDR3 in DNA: TGTGCTAGTGGGCTGGGGCCACACTACGAGCAGTACTTC.

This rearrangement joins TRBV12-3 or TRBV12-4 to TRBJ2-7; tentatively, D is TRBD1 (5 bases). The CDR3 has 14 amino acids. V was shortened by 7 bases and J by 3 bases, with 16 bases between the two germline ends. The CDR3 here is CASTRLSGNYEQYF. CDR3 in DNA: TGTGCCAGCACCCGCTTGTCAGGGAACTACGAGCAGTACTTC.

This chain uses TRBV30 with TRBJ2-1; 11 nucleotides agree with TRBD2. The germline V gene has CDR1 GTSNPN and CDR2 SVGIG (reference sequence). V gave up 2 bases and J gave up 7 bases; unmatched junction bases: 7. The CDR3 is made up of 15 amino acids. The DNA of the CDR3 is TGTGCCTGGAGTTTTGTAGCGGGGGGGCGAAATGAGCAGTTCTTC. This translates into CAWSFVAGGRNEQFF.

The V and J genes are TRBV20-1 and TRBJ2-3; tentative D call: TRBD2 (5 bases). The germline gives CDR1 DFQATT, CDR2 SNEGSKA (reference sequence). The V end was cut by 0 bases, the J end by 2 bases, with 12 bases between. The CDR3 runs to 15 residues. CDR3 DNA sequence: TGCAGTGCTAGAGAAGGAGCGGTGCACACAGATACGCAGTATTTT. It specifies CSAREGAVHTDTQYF.

DNA of the CDR3: TGTGCCAGCAGTTACGGTACGACTGTCCACCAAGAGACCCAGTACTTC. Its protein product is CASSYGTTVHQETQYF. The genes are TRBV6-5 and TRBJ2-5; D not resolved. The ends were cut back, 2 bases at V and 0 bases at J, with 13 bases in the middle. CDR3 length: 16 amino acids. Germline V gene sequence: CDR1 MNHEY, CDR2 SVGAGI.

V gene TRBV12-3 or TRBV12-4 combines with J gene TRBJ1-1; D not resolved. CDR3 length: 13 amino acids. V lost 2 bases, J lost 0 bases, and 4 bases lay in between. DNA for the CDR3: TGTGCCAGCAGTTTAAACCTGAACACTGAAGCTTTCTTT. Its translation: CASSLNLNTEAFF.

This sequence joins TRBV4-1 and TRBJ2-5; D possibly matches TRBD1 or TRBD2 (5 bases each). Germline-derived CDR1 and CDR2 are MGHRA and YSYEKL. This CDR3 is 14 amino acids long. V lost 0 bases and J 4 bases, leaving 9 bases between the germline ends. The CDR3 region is CASSQDGGRETQYF. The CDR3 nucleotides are TGCGCCAGCAGCCAAGATGGGGGACGAGAGACCCAGTACTTC.

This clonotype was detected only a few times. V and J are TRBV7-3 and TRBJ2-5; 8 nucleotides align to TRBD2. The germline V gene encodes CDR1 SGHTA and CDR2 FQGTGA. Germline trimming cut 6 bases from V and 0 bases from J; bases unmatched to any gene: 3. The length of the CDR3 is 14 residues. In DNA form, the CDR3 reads TGTGCCAGCAGTCGGGGGGGCAACCAAGAGACCCAGTACTTC. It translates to CASSRGGNQETQYF.

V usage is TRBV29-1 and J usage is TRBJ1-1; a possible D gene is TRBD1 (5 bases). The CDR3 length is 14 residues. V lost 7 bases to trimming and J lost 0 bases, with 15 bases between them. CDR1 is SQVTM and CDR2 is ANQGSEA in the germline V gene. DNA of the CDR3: TGCAGCGCCCTTGGGGGGGTTATGAACACTGAAGCTTTCTTT. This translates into CSALGGVMNTEAFF. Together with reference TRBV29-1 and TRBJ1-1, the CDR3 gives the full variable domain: SAVISQKPSRDICQRGTSLTIQCQVDSQVTMMFWYRQQPGQSLTLIATANQGSEATYESGFVIDKFPISRPNLTFSTLTVSNMSPEDSSIYLCSALGGVMNTEAFFGQGTRLTVV.

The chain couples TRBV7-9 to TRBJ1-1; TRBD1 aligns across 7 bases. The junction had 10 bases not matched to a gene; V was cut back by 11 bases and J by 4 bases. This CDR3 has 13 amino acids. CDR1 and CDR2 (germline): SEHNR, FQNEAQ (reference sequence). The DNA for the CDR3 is TGTGCCGGCAACAGGGGAGGGACCACTGAAGCTTTCTTT. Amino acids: CAGNRGGTTEAFF.

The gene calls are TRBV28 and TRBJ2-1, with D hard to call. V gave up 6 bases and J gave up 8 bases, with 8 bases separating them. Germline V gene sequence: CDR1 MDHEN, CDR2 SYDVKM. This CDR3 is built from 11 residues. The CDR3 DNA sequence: TGTGCCAGCAGCCCCGGTTATGAGCAGTTCTTC. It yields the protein CASSPGYEQFF.